The 27 T cell receptor beta chains in this list originate from one sample, sequenced in a study of Ad26.COV2.S vaccination and SARS-CoV-2 variants. Documented treatment: about 20 received Ad26.COV2.S at low or high dose, single or two shots; about 5 received placebo; per-sample allocation not given. Samples analyzed were those drawn on day 63 after the first vaccine or placebo injection. This table comes from immunoSEQ multiplex PCR, and its TCRdb copy is limited to in-frame clones, with some not included. The sample carries 410,000 or so clones, about 90% recorded once. The material sequenced was peripheral blood, taken in a trial of Ad26.COV2.S vaccine versus placebo. The receptor set was obtained from a person between 18 and 60 years old who received the Ad26.COV2.S COVID-19 vaccine or a placebo.

The chain joins TRBV5-4 to TRBJ2-2; D is undetermined. The CDR3 runs 12 residues. Germline assignment: CDR1 SGHNT and CDR2 YYREEE (reference sequence). V was cut by 3 bases and J by 0 bases, with 0 bases left in between. CDR3: CASSSNTGELFF. The CDR3 DNA reads as TGTGCCAGCAGCTCGAACACCGGGGAGCTGTTTTTT.

The V gene is TRBV19, the J gene TRBJ2-1; the D gene is possibly TRBD1 (5 bases). The V end was cut by 6 bases, the J end by 5 bases, with 11 bases between. Germline V lookup: CDR1 LNHDA, CDR2 SQIVND (reference sequence). The CDR3 is 13 amino acids. Here the CDR3 reads CASSLAGHNEQFF. The CDR3 DNA reads TGTGCCAGTAGCCTCGCAGGGCACAATGAGCAGTTCTTC.

The chain uses TRBV5-1 and TRBJ2-5; D is tentatively TRBD1 or TRBD2 (5 bases each). CDR1 and CDR2 from the germline V gene are SGHRS and YFSETQ. This CDR3 contains 14 residues. V gave up 4 bases and J gave up 1 base, with 11 bases separating them. The CDR3 region is CASSGGHIQETQYF. The CDR3 DNA follows: TGCGCCAGCAGCGGAGGACACATCCAAGAGACCCAGTACTTC. The whole variable domain, filled in from reference TRBV5-1 and TRBJ2-5, reads KAGVTQTPRYLIKTRGQQVTLSCSPISGHRSVSWYQQTPGQGLQFLFEYFSETQRNKGNFPGRFSGRQFSNSRSEMNVSTLELGDSALYLCASSGGHIQETQYFGPGTRLLVL.

On this clone: Other DNA variants within this sample encode the same CDR3. This sequence joins TRBV19 and TRBJ1-4, with D maybe TRBD1 (5 bases). Germline values: CDR1 LNHDA, CDR2 SQIVND (reference sequence). This CDR3 comprises 14 residues. Trimming cost V 4 bases and J 6 bases, with 12 bases left between them. CDR3: CASSTGTGYEKLFF. The CDR3 nucleotides are TGTGCCAGTAGTACAGGGACGGGTTATGAAAAACTGTTTTTT.

The gene calls are TRBV28 and TRBJ1-5; D call uncertain. V was pared by 2 bases and J by 4 bases, with 9 bases between. CDR1 is MDHEN, CDR2 SYDVKM, per germline. The CDR3 covers 14 residues. The CDR3 sequence: CASSLAAGNQPQHF. The CDR3 nucleotides are TGTGCCAGCAGTTTAGCAGCCGGTAATCAGCCCCAGCATTTT.

The gene calls are TRBV6-5 and TRBJ1-2; 7 bases agree with TRBD1. CDR3 length: 14 amino acids. With V trimmed by 7 bases and J by 5 bases, 10 bases remained unmatched. Per the germline V gene, CDR1 is MNHEY and CDR2 is SVGAGI. The CDR3 here is CASMTGRGGYGYTF. CDR3 bases: TGTGCCAGCATGACAGGGAGGGGGGGGTATGGCTACACCTTC.

This chain links TRBV11-2 with TRBJ2-5, with 12 bases matching TRBD2. The CDR3 runs 17 residues. Trimming took 2 bases from V and 4 from J; bases not matched to a gene: 8. Germline CDR1 reads SGHAT; CDR2 reads FQNNGV. CDR3 DNA sequence: TGTGCCAGCAGCTTACTAGCGGGGGGGCTGGTAGGAGAGACCCAGTACTTC. Its protein is CASSLLAGGLVGETQYF.

The V and J genes are TRBV4-1 and TRBJ1-2; D may be TRBD1 (5 bases). From germline, CDR1 is MGHRA and CDR2 YSYEKL. The V and J ends lost 0 bases and 5 bases respectively, with 13 bases between them. The CDR3 contains 15 residues. The CDR3 sequence is CASSQDWGRGYGYTF. CDR3 nucleotide sequence: TGCGCCAGCAGCCAAGATTGGGGGAGAGGGTATGGCTACACCTTC.

This clone was counted a single time. The chain uses TRBV5-1 and TRBJ1-3, with 7 nucleotides matching TRBD1. The CDR3 length is 16 residues. Trimming removed 2 bases from V and 1 base from J; junction bases left unmatched: 6. Germline V lookup: CDR1 SGHRS, CDR2 YFSETQ. CDR3 coding DNA: TGCGCCAGCAGCTTCGGACAGGCCGAATCTGGAAACACCATATATTTT. The encoded protein is CASSFGQAESGNTIYF. Variable domain in full (rest from reference TRBV5-1 and TRBJ1-3): KAGVTQTPRYLIKTRGQQVTLSCSPISGHRSVSWYQQTPGQGLQFLFEYFSETQRNKGNFPGRFSGRQFSNSRSEMNVSTLELGDSALYLCASSFGQAESGNTIYFGEGSWLTVV.

This clone was picked up a small number of times. This chain links TRBV5-6 with TRBJ2-7, with D possibly being TRBD1 or TRBD2 (6 bases each). CDR3 length: 14 residues. V was pared by 5 bases and J by 2 bases, with 14 bases between. The germline V gene has CDR1 SGHDT and CDR2 YYEEEE. The CDR3 bases are TGTGCCAGCAGTTCGGGGGCCTCCCCCTACGAGCAGTACTTC. Encoded protein: CASSSGASPYEQYF.

The chain links TRBV9 to TRBJ2-7; D is perhaps TRBD1 or TRBD2 (5 bases each). V was trimmed by 0 bases and J by 4 bases, leaving 8 bases between them. CDR3 length equals 13 residues. The germline V gene has CDR1 SGDLS and CDR2 YYNGEE. The CDR3 DNA follows: TGTGCCAGCAGCGTAGCTTGGGGGTACGAGCAGTACTTC. As protein: CASSVAWGYEQYF. Supplemented by reference TRBV9 and TRBJ2-7, the full variable domain reads DSGVTQTPKHLITATGQRVTLRCSPRSGDLSVYWYQQSLDQGLQFLIQYYNGEERAKGNILERFSAQQFPDLHSELNLSSLELGDSALYFCASSVAWGYEQYFGPGTRLTVT.

The CDR3 spells CASSPTDPLSSYNSPLHF. The DNA for the CDR3 is TGTGCCAGCAGTCCGACAGACCCCCTTAGCTCCTATAATTCACCCCTCCACTTT. V is TRBV2 and J is TRBJ1-6, with D maybe TRBD1 (5 bases). The CDR3 covers 18 residues. Trimming removed 5 bases at V and 0 bases at J, with 17 bases between. From germline, CDR1 is SNHLY and CDR2 FYNNEI. The whole variable domain, filled in from reference TRBV2 and TRBJ1-6, reads EPEVTQTPSHQVTQMGQEVILRCVPISNHLYFYWYRQILGQKVEFLVSFYNNEISEKSEIFDDQFSVERPDGSNFTLKIRSTKLEDSAMYFCASSPTDPLSSYNSPLHFGNGTRLTVT.

J is TRBJ2-4 and V is TRBV7-2, with 13 bases matching TRBD2. Germline V lookup: CDR1 SGHTA, CDR2 FQGNSA. This CDR3 is built from 14 residues. The V segment lost 4 bases and the J segment 10 bases; nucleotides outside the gene matches: 4. The CDR3 loop reads CASSSGTSGDIQYF. The CDR3 bases are TGTGCCAGCAGCTCAGGGACTAGCGGGGATATTCAGTACTTC. Supplemented by reference TRBV7-2 and TRBJ2-4, the full variable domain reads GAGVSQSPSNKVTEKGKDVELRCDPISGHTALYWYRQSLGQGLEFLIYFQGNSAPDKSGLPSDRFSAERTGGSVSTLTIQRTQQEDSAVYLCASSSGTSGDIQYFGAGTRLSVL.

Notes on this clone: The same CDR3 also results from other DNA sequences found in this sample. This rearrangement joins TRBV9 to TRBJ2-1, with D perhaps given as TRBD1 or TRBD2 (5 bases each). CDR1 and CDR2 (germline): SGDLS, YYNGEE. CDR3 length: 11 residues. V was shortened by 0 bases and J by 10 bases, with 5 bases between the two germline ends. The CDR3 sequence: CASSVGDEQFF. The CDR3 coding sequence is TGTGCCAGCAGCGTAGGGGACGAGCAGTTCTTC.

Only a few counts were recorded for this clone. This chain uses TRBV6-6 with TRBJ2-7; 8 bases are shared with TRBD1. Per the germline V gene, CDR1 is MNHNY and CDR2 is SVGAGI (reference sequence). J was trimmed by 0 bases and V by 4 bases; bases with no gene match: 8. CDR3 length: 16 residues. CDR3 nucleotide sequence: TGTGCCAGCAGTTTGACCGGGACAGGAAGCTCCTACGAGCAGTACTTC. Translation gives CASSLTGTGSSYEQYF.

The chain links TRBV27 to TRBJ1-1; D gene uncertain. Looked up from germline, CDR1 is MNHEY and CDR2 is SMNVEV (reference sequence). V was cut by 3 bases and J by 3 bases, with 8 bases left in between. The CDR3 consists of 13 residues. The CDR3 is CASSLGLDTEAFF. CDR3 nucleotides: TGTGCCAGCAGTTTGGGTCTGGACACTGAAGCTTTCTTT.

This chain links TRBV9 with TRBJ2-3; D call uncertain. The V gene's germline CDR1 is SGDLS and CDR2 YYNGEE. V was cut by 3 bases and J by 4 bases, with 9 bases left in between. The CDR3 is made up of 13 amino acids. The DNA of the CDR3 is TGTGCCAGCAGCGCCCAGGTCCCAGATACGCAGTATTTT. Its protein product is CASSAQVPDTQYF.

This chain joins TRBV7-9 and TRBJ2-3, with D uncertain. Germline loops: CDR1 SEHNR, CDR2 FQNEAQ (reference sequence). The CDR3 totals 13 residues. The germline V and J ends were trimmed by 0 bases and 3 bases, with 4 bases remaining between them. The CDR3 region is CASSLASTDTQYF. CDR3 bases: TGTGCCAGCAGCTTAGCGTCTACAGATACGCAGTATTTT.

The DNA for the CDR3 is TGTGCCAGCAGCTTAAGCCGAAAGGACACCAGTCAGGACTATGGCTACACCTTC. It is translated as CASSLSRKDTSQDYGYTF. The chain uses TRBV7-8 and TRBJ1-2; weak D call: TRBD1 (5 bases). V lost 2 bases and J lost 3, with 22 bases in between. Per germline, CDR1 SGHVS and CDR2 FQNEAQ. The CDR3 runs to 18 residues.

This clone was found once. The chain has TRBV9 and TRBJ2-7, with TRBD2 identical over 9 bases. CDR1 is SGDLS, CDR2 YYNGEE, per germline. J lost 3 bases, V lost 2 bases, and 6 bases had no gene match. This CDR3 has 15 amino acids. CDR3 protein: CASSVSAGGLYEQYF. The CDR3 nucleotides read TGTGCCAGCAGCGTTTCTGCGGGGGGGCTCTACGAGCAGTACTTC.

This CDR3 is CASSYSRQGTSPLHF. CDR3 bases: TGTGCCAGCAGTTACTCGAGGCAGGGTACCTCACCCCTCCACTTT. This chain links TRBV6-2 or TRBV6-3 with TRBJ1-6; possibly TRBD1 for D (5 bases). Germline lookup yields CDR1 MNHEY and CDR2 SVGEGT. With 0 bases removed from V and 10 bases from J, the gap between germline ends came to 13 bases. CDR3 length equals 15 residues.

This clone was counted between two and nine times. The V gene is TRBV27, the J gene TRBJ1-2; possibly TRBD1 for D (6 bases). There are 14 residues in the CDR3. Germline V gives CDR1 MNHEY, CDR2 SMNVEV (reference sequence). V lost 6 bases, J lost 4 bases, and 15 bases lay in between. The CDR3 DNA reads TGTGCCAGCAGCCGACAGGCGATCGGCTATGGCTACACCTTC. As protein: CASSRQAIGYGYTF.

The chain is built from TRBV24-1 and TRBJ2-2; a possible D gene is TRBD1 (6 bases). Trimming removed 4 bases from V and 1 base from J, with 24 bases in between. Germline V lookup: CDR1 KGHDR, CDR2 SFDVKD. CDR3 size: 20 residues. This chain's CDR3 is CATSDVKMELPRGNTGELFF. CDR3 DNA sequence: TGTGCCACCAGTGACGTGAAAATGGAGTTGCCCAGGGGGAACACCGGGGAGCTGTTTTTT.

The J gene is TRBJ2-1, the V gene TRBV19, with D perhaps TRBD2 (5 bases). CDR3 length: 14 residues. Trimming left V 3 bases short and J 7 bases short, with 13 bases between. CDR1 LNHDA and CDR2 SQIVND come from the germline V gene (reference sequence). The DNA for the CDR3 is TGTGCCAGTAGTATTGTCCCCCCGGGAAATGAGCAGTTCTTC. Translated: CASSIVPPGNEQFF.

CDR3 coding DNA: TGTGCCAGTAGCCCGACAGGGACCTTGAGTGAAGCTTTCTTT. Its protein product is CASSPTGTLSEAFF. This chain uses TRBV19 with TRBJ1-1; 7 bases fit TRBD1. The germline CDR1 and CDR2 sequences are LNHDA and SQIVND (reference sequence). With 6 bases clipped from V and 7 bases from J, the junction kept 11 bases outside the gene matches. This CDR3 spans 14 amino acids.

This chain links TRBV9 with TRBJ2-2; 9 bases line up with TRBD2. This CDR3 spans 17 amino acids. The germline CDR1 and CDR2 sequences are SGDLS and YYNGEE. J lost 5 bases, V lost 3 bases, and 11 bases had no gene match. DNA of the CDR3: TGTGCCAGCAGCGCCCGCCGGGGCGGGGGGGCGACCGGGGAGCTGTTTTTT. Translation gives CASSARRGGGATGELFF.

J is TRBJ1-5 and V is TRBV21-1. TRBV21-1 is shown as a pseudogene. This CDR3 spans 15 amino acids. CDR3 nucleotide sequence: TGTGCCAGCAGCTCTAGACGGCTGGGCAATCAGCCCCAGCATTTT. Translation gives CASSSRRLGNQPQHF.